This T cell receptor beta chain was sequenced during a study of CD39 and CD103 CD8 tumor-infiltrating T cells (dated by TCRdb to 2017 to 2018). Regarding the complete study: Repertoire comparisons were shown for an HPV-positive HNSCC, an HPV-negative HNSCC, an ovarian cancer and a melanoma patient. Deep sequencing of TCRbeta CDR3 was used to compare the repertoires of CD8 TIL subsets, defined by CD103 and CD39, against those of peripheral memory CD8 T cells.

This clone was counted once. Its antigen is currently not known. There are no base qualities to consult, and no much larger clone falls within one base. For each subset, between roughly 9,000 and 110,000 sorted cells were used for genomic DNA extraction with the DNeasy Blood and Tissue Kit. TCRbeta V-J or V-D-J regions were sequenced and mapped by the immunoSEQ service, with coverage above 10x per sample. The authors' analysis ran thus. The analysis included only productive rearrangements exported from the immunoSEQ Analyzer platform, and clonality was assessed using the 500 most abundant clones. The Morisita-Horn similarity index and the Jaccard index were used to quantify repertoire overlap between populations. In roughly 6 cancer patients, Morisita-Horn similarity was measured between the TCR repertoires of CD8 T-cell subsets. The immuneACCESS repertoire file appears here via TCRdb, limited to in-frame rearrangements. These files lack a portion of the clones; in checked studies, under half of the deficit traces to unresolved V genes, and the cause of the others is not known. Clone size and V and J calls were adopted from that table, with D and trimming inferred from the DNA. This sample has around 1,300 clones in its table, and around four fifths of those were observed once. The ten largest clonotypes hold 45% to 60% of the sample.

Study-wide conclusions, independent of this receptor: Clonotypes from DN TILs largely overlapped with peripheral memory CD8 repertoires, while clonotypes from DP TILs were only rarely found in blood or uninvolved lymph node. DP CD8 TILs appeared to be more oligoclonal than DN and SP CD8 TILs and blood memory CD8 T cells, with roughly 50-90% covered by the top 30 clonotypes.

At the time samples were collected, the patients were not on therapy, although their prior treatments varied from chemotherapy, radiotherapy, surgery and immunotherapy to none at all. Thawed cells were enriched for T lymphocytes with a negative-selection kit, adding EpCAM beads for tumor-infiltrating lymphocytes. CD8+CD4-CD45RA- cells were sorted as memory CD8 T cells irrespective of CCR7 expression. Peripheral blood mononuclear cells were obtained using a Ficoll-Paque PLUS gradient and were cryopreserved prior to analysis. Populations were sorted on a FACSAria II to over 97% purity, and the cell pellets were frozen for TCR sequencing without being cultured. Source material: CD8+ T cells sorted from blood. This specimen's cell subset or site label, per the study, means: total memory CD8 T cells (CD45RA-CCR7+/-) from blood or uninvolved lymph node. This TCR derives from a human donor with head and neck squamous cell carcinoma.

The encoded CDR3 is CAISETAYEQYF. The nucleotides are TGTGCCATCAGTGAAACAGCATACGAGCAGTACTTC. Recombination linked TRBV10-3 to TRBJ2-7; no confident D gene assignment can be made. Including the terminal cysteine and phenylalanine, the CDR3 comprises 12 residues. Only the CDR3 region is kept as DNA, spanning 36 bases read in frame from base 1. As encoded in the germline V gene, CDR1 is ENHRY while CDR2 is SYGVKD. Deletion took 3 bases off V and 4 bases off J, with a span of 7 bases between the germline ends.